These 3 T cell receptor beta chains originate from one sample sequenced in a study of blood T cell repertoires in COVID-19. Produced via immunoSEQ multiplex PCR; TCRdb's table is partial and in-frame only. The data contain 350,000 to 400,000 clones, 80% to 95% of them singletons. The sequenced sample consisted of PBMCs or T cells enriched from blood (not recorded which). The receptors originated from a middle-aged woman who had been exposed to COVID-19.

In regard to this clone: Mismatch with germline at one junction end may stem from a read error. This rearrangement joins TRBV7-7 to TRBJ2-7; a weak D match, TRBD2 (5 bases). CDR1 and CDR2 from the germline V gene are SSHAT and FNYEAQ (reference sequence). The CDR3 is 13 residues long. The CDR3 DNA is TGTGCTAGCAGCCCGGACTTAAACTACGAGCAGTACTTC. Encoded protein: CASSPDLNYEQYF.

This clone occurred once. The CDR3 bases are TGTGCCAGCAGTACAAGACATCTTCCAGGCACAGATACGCAGTATTTT. Translation: CASSTRHLPGTDTQYF. This chain links TRBV27 with TRBJ2-3; D not certain. The CDR3 has 16 amino acids. The germline V gene encodes CDR1 MNHEY and CDR2 SMNVEV (reference sequence). Trimming left V 5 bases short and J 1 base short, with 16 bases between.

The rearrangement joins TRBV7-9 to TRBJ1-1; TRBD1 aligns across 7 bases. Unmatched junction bases numbered 7, after V lost 6 bases and J lost 0 bases. Germline CDR1 and CDR2: SEHNR and FQNEAQ (reference sequence). This CDR3 contains 15 residues. The CDR3: CASRPQGKLNTEAFF. As DNA, the CDR3 is TGTGCCAGCAGGCCACAGGGGAAGTTGAACACTGAAGCTTTCTTT.